This record covers a single T cell receptor beta chain. Its specificity is unknown. This specimen belongs to a study of identifying expanded T cells in peripheral blood. Libraries were prepared by immunoSEQ multiplex PCR; TCRdb keeps only in-frame clonotypes and omits some of them. In the table there are under 85,000 clones, over 80% of which are singletons. Overall study results and limits: Approximately 2-week clone count variance significantly increased as total template count grew. Roughly 1.2 clones differed between technical replicates, versus about 15 and 19 over time.

Per the germline V gene, CDR1 is LNHDA and CDR2 is SQIVND (reference sequence). CDR3 size: 16 residues. Trimming took 2 bases from V and 10 from J; bases not matched to a gene: 11. Healthy donors had no documented immune events, such as infections, while sampled. Sequenced: blood. The J gene is TRBJ2-1, the V gene TRBV19; 10 bases map to TRBD2. The receptor was isolated from a person between 18 and 75 years old in good health. CDR3 residues: CASSILAGGPIPEQFF. CDR3 DNA: TGTGCCAGTAGTATATTAGCGGGAGGCCCTATCCCCGAGCAGTTCTTC.